One and the same sample provided the 2 T cell receptor beta chains below, sequenced in a study of T cell responses to AZD1222 COVID-19 vaccine. Sequenced by immunoSEQ multiplex PCR; TCRdb stores in-frame clones only, minus some. The sample contains fewer than 110,000 clones, roughly 90% of which appear only once. The sequencing used peripheral blood, collected on day 0 of AZD1222 vaccination. Source of these receptors: an adult in good health.

This clone has a single count. DNA for the CDR3: TGTGCCAGCAGTCCCCCGGGACTAGCGGGGTGGGGCGGGGAGCTGTTTTTT. As protein: CASSPPGLAGWGGELFF. The J gene is TRBJ2-2, the V gene TRBV6-6; 13 bases line up with TRBD2. The J segment lost 7 bases and the V segment lost 5 bases, leaving 10 bases of the junction unmatched. Germline V gene lookup returns CDR1 MNHNY and CDR2 SVGAGI (reference sequence). The CDR3 runs 17 residues.

This chain links TRBV6-5 with TRBJ2-7, with a possible D match to TRBD1 (5 bases). The V gene lost 0 bases and the J gene lost 6 bases, with 15 bases spanning the gap. Germline CDR1 and CDR2: MNHEY and SVGAGI. CDR3 size: 15 residues. CDR3 sequence: CASSYSNNRLSEQYF. CDR3 coding DNA: TGTGCCAGCAGTTACTCGAATAACAGGTTGTCCGAGCAGTACTTC.